A single sample is the source of the 12 T cell receptor beta chains below, sequenced in a study of read filtering for tumor transcriptome and immune sequencing. This library used roughly 400 ng RNA and molecular barcoded adaptors spanning alpha/delta and beta/gamma chains. Each CDR3 protein is one row after TCRdb ran MiXCR on the reads. The sample yields just over 14,000 distinct CDR3 sequences, roughly 22% seen once. Material: a population of CD138-negative cells sorted from bone marrow. These receptors were collected from a donor at least 40 years old with multiple myeloma.

The chain joins TRBV29-1 to TRBJ1-1; D unclear. Trimming left V 2 bases short and J 2 bases short, with 9 bases between. The CDR3 loop spans 13 amino acids. Germline V lookup: CDR1 SQVTM, CDR2 ANQGSEA. The CDR3 DNA reads as TGCAGCGTTGAAAGGGAGCTAAACACTGAAGCTTTCTTT. It is translated as CSVERELNTEAFF.

This clonotype was observed a handful of times. The chain combines TRBV20-1 with TRBJ2-7, with 7 positions matching TRBD2. This CDR3 comprises 13 residues. Looked up from germline, CDR1 is DFQATT and CDR2 is SNEGSKA (reference sequence). J lost 6 bases, V lost 3 bases, and 8 bases had no gene match. CDR3 coding DNA: TGCAGTGCTAGTGGGACTAACTACGGCGAGCAGTACTTC. Amino acid sequence: CSASGTNYGEQYF.

The rearrangement uses TRBV20-1 and TRBJ2-3, with 14 nucleotides matching TRBD2. The CDR3 extends over 18 amino acids. The V segment lost 1 base and the J segment 1 base; nucleotides outside the gene matches: 7. Per germline, CDR1 DFQATT and CDR2 SNEGSKA (reference sequence). CDR3 in amino acids: CSARGTSGGTIRTDTQYF. CDR3 sequence (DNA): TGCAGTGCTAGAGGGACTAGCGGGGGGACAATCCGCACAGATACGCAGTATTTT.

In its sample, this clonotype was seen a few times. The chain is built from TRBV12-3 or TRBV12-4 and TRBJ2-7; D not resolved. Trimming removed 7 bases from V and 0 bases from J, with 13 bases in between. This CDR3 is built from 14 residues. DNA for the CDR3: TGTGCCAGCACCAAAGACTGGAGCTCCTACGAGCAGTACTTC. Amino acids: CASTKDWSSYEQYF.

With regard to this clonotype: This sequence may be a read error, since a much larger clone differs from it by one base. The chain links TRBV20-1 to TRBJ2-1; TRBD2 is a possible D gene (6 bases). Per germline, CDR1 DFQATT and CDR2 SNEGSKA (reference sequence). The CDR3 loop spans 16 amino acids. The CDR3 sequence: CSARSPVGTWNNKQFF. Written as DNA, the CDR3 is TGCAGTGCTAGATCTCCCGTGGGGACTTGGAACAATAAGCAGTTCTTC.

At least ten counts were recorded for this clonotype. V and J are TRBV5-1 and TRBJ2-2; 8 bases are shared with TRBD2. V was pared by 1 base and J by 1 base, with 3 bases of the junction left unmatched. CDR1 SGHRS and CDR2 YFSETQ come from the germline V gene. CDR3 size: 16 residues. The CDR3 sequence: CASSLSLAENTGELFF. The CDR3 nucleotides are TGCGCCAGCAGCTTGTCACTAGCGGAGAACACCGGGGAGCTGTTTTTT.

Ten or more counts support this clonotype. The chain recombines TRBV20-1 with TRBJ2-6; D is uncertain. Trimming shortened V by 5 bases and J by 4 bases, and 12 bases separated the two germline ends. Germline V gene sequence: CDR1 DFQATT, CDR2 SNEGSKA (reference sequence). The CDR3 runs to 14 residues. CDR3 loop: CSAEPQTGANVLTF. CDR3 nucleotide sequence: TGCAGTGCTGAGCCGCAGACCGGGGCCAACGTCCTGACTTTC.

There are many counts of this clonotype. The genes are TRBV7-2 and TRBJ2-5, with TRBD1 matching over 11 bases. The CDR3 contains 16 residues. Germline CDR1 and CDR2: SGHTA and FQGNSA. V gave up 0 bases and J gave up 5 bases; unmatched junction bases: 5. CDR3 residues: CASSLARGTGGETQYF. The CDR3 nucleotides are TGTGCCAGCAGCTTAGCGCGGGGGACAGGGGGGGAGACCCAGTACTTC.

This clonotype was recorded a few times. A much larger clone is a single base away; this may be a read error. V and J are TRBV30 and TRBJ2-1; maybe TRBD1 (6 bases). The V and J ends lost 6 bases and 9 bases respectively, with 12 bases between them. This CDR3 spans 11 amino acids. Germline values: CDR1 GTSNPN, CDR2 SVGIG (reference sequence). CDR3 sequence (DNA): TGTGCCTGTATTCAGGGGAGTGAGCAGTTCTTC. Amino acids: CACIQGSEQFF.

This clonotype occurred many times. The chain joins TRBV14 to TRBJ1-1; D call uncertain. Trimming cost V 4 bases and J 0 bases, with 6 bases left between them. This CDR3 region has 13 residues. In germline, CDR1 is SGHDN, CDR2 FVKESK. The CDR3 nucleotides read TGTGCCAGCAGCCCGTATATGAACACTGAAGCTTTCTTT. It yields the protein CASSPYMNTEAFF.

The chain couples TRBV7-6 to TRBJ2-5, with D perhaps TRBD2 (5 bases). The germline V and J ends were trimmed by 6 bases and 5 bases, with 13 bases remaining between them. Germline V gene sequence: CDR1 SGHVS, CDR2 FNYEAQ. The CDR3 loop spans 13 amino acids. The CDR3: CASRSNGEETQYF. DNA for the CDR3: TGTGCCAGCAGGTCTAACGGGGAGGAGACCCAGTACTTC.

The table lists this clonotype with a few counts. V is TRBV20-1 and J is TRBJ2-1, with 8 positions matching TRBD2. Trimming cost V 1 base and J 6 bases; bases outside gene matches: 8. Germline loops: CDR1 DFQATT, CDR2 SNEGSKA (reference sequence). This CDR3 contains 15 residues. The CDR3 region is CSARVPGGPSNEQFF. The CDR3 DNA reads as TGCAGTGCTAGAGTACCGGGAGGGCCTTCCAATGAGCAGTTCTTC.